Below are 22 T cell receptor beta chains sequenced from a single sample in a study of blood T cells in healthy people across ages. A second roughly 7 to 12 cycle PCR used barcoded and J-beta primers. TCRdb analysed the 5' RACE reads with MiXCR anew, one entry per CDR3 protein. The profile covers 1.5 million to 2 million distinct CDR3 sequences, with about 39% appearing a single time and approximately 22% taken by the ten largest. The material sequenced was blood. These receptors originate from a human donor in good health.

J is TRBJ1-1 and V is TRBV12-3 or TRBV12-4; TRBD1 might be the D (6 bases). Trimming stripped 3 bases from V and 8 bases from J, with 13 bases between. The CDR3 is 13 amino acids. CDR3 coding DNA: TGTGCCAGCAGTTTGTATTTCGGACAGGAAGCTTTCTTT. Its protein product is CASSLYFGQEAFF.

The chain is built from TRBV29-1 and TRBJ2-1; no reliable D call. Germline CDR1 and CDR2: SQVTM and ANQGSEA. The CDR3 sequence is 13 residues long. V lost 5 bases and J lost 13, with 21 bases in between. The CDR3 DNA sequence: TGCAGCGTTCTGGGTTTGTCCACAGAGACCCAGTTCTTC. Protein: CSVLGLSTETQFF.

This clonotype was counted between two and nine times. V is TRBV4-2 and J is TRBJ2-5; D remains ambiguous. Judging by the DNA end, TRBJ2-7 fits better; the J call may be wrong. This CDR3 contains 12 residues. Germline CDR1 reads LGHNA; CDR2 reads YNFKEQ. In DNA form, the CDR3 reads TGTGCCAGCAGCCAAGATACCGGCGAGCAGTACTTC. As protein: CASSQDTGEQYF.

CDR3 DNA sequence: TGTGCCAGCAGCTTAGTGGGGACAGACATTGGGGGTGAGCAGTTCTTC. As protein: CASSLVGTDIGGEQFF. The chain recombines TRBV11-2 with TRBJ2-1; the match to TRBD1 covers 7 bases. CDR3 length: 16 amino acids. Losses at the gene ends were 1 base for V and 9 bases for J; bases not matched to a gene: 12. Germline CDR1 reads SGHAT; CDR2 reads FQNNGV. The full variable domain, completed using reference TRBV11-2 and TRBJ2-1, is EAGVAQSPRYKIIEKRQSVAFWCNPISGHATLYWYQQILGQGPKLLIQFQNNGVVDDSQLPKDRFSAERLKGVDSTLKIQPAKLEDSAVYLCASSLVGTDIGGEQFFGPGTRLTVL.

This clonotype was recorded a few times. The chain employs TRBV7-9 and TRBJ1-2, with D possibly being TRBD1 (5 bases). Germline V gene data show CDR1 as SEHNR and CDR2 as FQNEAQ (reference sequence). Trimming pared 6 bases from V and 5 bases from J, leaving 13 bases between. The CDR3 extends over 13 amino acids. CDR3 nucleotide sequence: TGTGCCAGCAGTTACCCTGGGACGTATGGCTACACCTTC. This translates into CASSYPGTYGYTF.

This clonotype was recorded at least ten times. The chain employs TRBV6-5 and TRBJ2-1, with TRBD2 matching over 8 bases. The ends lost 2 bases at V and 0 bases at J; junction bases unmatched: 3. From germline, CDR1 is MNHEY and CDR2 SVGAGI. This CDR3 is built from 16 residues. The CDR3 region is CASSYPRGDSYNEQFF. The CDR3, as DNA: TGTGCCAGCAGTTACCCGCGGGGGGACTCCTACAATGAGCAGTTCTTC.

This clonotype occurred a few times. The chain combines TRBV20-1 with TRBJ2-3, with D possibly being TRBD2 (6 bases). The CDR3 is 14 residues long. Trimming cost V 0 bases and J 4 bases, with 11 bases left between them. The V gene's germline CDR1 is DFQATT and CDR2 SNEGSKA (reference sequence). In DNA form, the CDR3 reads TGCAGTGCTAGAGATGTGGGGGGTTCAGATACGCAGTATTTT. Translated, it gives CSARDVGGSDTQYF.

V and J are TRBV18 and TRBJ1-1; 9 nucleotides line up with TRBD1. The CDR3 sequence is 15 residues long. J lost 6 bases, V lost 8 bases, and 13 bases had no gene match. The germline V gene has CDR1 KGHSH and CDR2 LQKENI. The CDR3 sequence: CASVYRDRAPPEAFF. CDR3 DNA: TGTGCCAGCGTGTACCGGGACAGGGCCCCCCCTGAAGCTTTCTTT.

This chain connects TRBV5-6 to TRBJ1-2, with D perhaps matching TRBD1 (6 bases). V lost 1 base to trimming and J lost 7 bases, with 14 bases between them. Germline V gene sequence: CDR1 SGHDT, CDR2 YYEEEE. This CDR3 contains 14 residues. CDR3 DNA: TGTGCCAGCAGCTTGTGGCCAGGGACATGTGGCTACACCTTC. It translates to CASSLWPGTCGYTF.

This clonotype has only a few counts. V and J are TRBV4-3 and TRBJ2-4; D uncertain. With the DNA end fitting TRBJ2-7 better, the J assignment may be wrong. The CDR3 is 15 amino acids. Germline V lookup: CDR1 LGHNA, CDR2 YSLEER. The CDR3 sequence is CASSQERDTSYEQYF. CDR3 nucleotides: TGCGCCAGCAGCCAAGAAAGGGATACCTCCTACGAGCAGTACTTC.

This clonotype was counted many times. The V gene is TRBV5-1, the J gene TRBJ1-1; D remains ambiguous. CDR1 SGHRS and CDR2 YFSETQ come from the germline V gene. Trimming stripped 0 bases from V and 2 bases from J, with 5 bases between. The CDR3 sequence is 13 residues long. CDR3 region: CASSLGINTEAFF. CDR3 coding DNA: TGCGCCAGCAGCTTGGGGATTAACACTGAAGCTTTCTTT.

This clonotype was counted between two and nine times. Written as DNA, the CDR3 is TGTGCCAGCAGCTCCTCGGGAAAGCAGTACTTC. Translated, it gives CASSSSGKQYF. The chain combines TRBV7-2 with TRBJ2-7; weak D call: TRBD2 (5 bases). This CDR3 spans 11 amino acids. V lost 4 bases to trimming and J lost 8 bases, with 9 bases between them. Germline CDR1 and CDR2: SGHTA and FQGNSA.

The rearrangement joins TRBV3-1 to TRBJ1-4; D unclear. Looked up from germline, CDR1 is LGHDT and CDR2 is YNNKEL (reference sequence). There are 16 residues in the CDR3. The germline V and J ends were trimmed by 0 bases and 0 bases, with 8 bases remaining between them. The CDR3 loop reads CASSQDRPATNEKLFF. CDR3 DNA: TGTGCCAGCAGCCAAGACAGGCCAGCAACTAATGAAAAACTGTTTTTT.

This clonotype was observed a few times. The V call is TRBV2, the J call TRBJ2-4, with 10 nucleotides matching TRBD1. Trimming at V came to 2 bases and at J to 9 bases, leaving 4 bases not matched to a gene. In germline, CDR1 is SNHLY, CDR2 FYNNEI. CDR3 length equals 14 residues. This CDR3 is CASSEKDRGFIQYF. CDR3 in DNA: TGTGCCAGCAGTGAAAAGGACAGGGGGTTCATTCAGTACTTC.

As to this clonotype: Its ends do not fully match the called genes, so a read error is possible. The chain recombines TRBV2 with TRBJ2-4, with 8 bases matching TRBD1. The J call is in doubt because the DNA end fits TRBJ2-7 better. Germline V gives CDR1 SNHLY, CDR2 FYNNEI. The CDR3 contains 15 residues. The CDR3 DNA reads TGTGCCGGCAGTGAACGGACAGGGCAGTCCTACGAGCAGTACTTC. Residues: CAGSERTGQSYEQYF.

The V call is TRBV7-2, the J call TRBJ2-5; D perhaps matches TRBD2 (6 bases). This CDR3 contains 14 residues. Trimming took 0 bases from V and 5 from J, leaving 10 bases between them. Germline loops: CDR1 SGHTA, CDR2 FQGNSA. The CDR3 bases are TGTGCCAGCAGCTTAGCTTCGGCGGGGGAGACCCAGTACTTC. Protein: CASSLASAGETQYF.

This clonotype showed up just a few times. The chain links TRBV7-2 to TRBJ2-5; D tentatively reads TRBD1 or TRBD2 (5 bases each). The DNA end favors TRBJ2-7, so the J call may be wrong. Germline loops: CDR1 SGHTA, CDR2 FQGNSA. CDR3 length equals 14 residues. CDR3 DNA sequence: TGTGCCAGCAGCTTGGGACGAAGGGTCCACGAGCAGTACTTC. Amino acid sequence: CASSLGRRVHEQYF.

The V call is TRBV6-5, the J call TRBJ2-7; 13 bases fit TRBD2. The J segment lost 2 bases and the V segment lost 5 bases, leaving 15 bases of the junction unmatched. The CDR3 runs to 19 residues. The V gene's germline CDR1 is MNHEY and CDR2 SVGAGI. The CDR3 reads CASSPRTSGGLTNPYEQYF. CDR3 DNA sequence: TGTGCCAGCAGTCCTAGGACTAGCGGGGGCCTTACCAACCCCTACGAGCAGTACTTC.

The V and J genes are TRBV6-5 and TRBJ1-1; D not resolved. The CDR3 spans 13 residues. V shed 7 bases and J shed 11 bases, with 20 bases lying between them. Germline V gene lookup returns CDR1 MNHEY and CDR2 SVGAGI. This CDR3 reads CASKNPRTGGAFF. CDR3 nucleotide sequence: TGTGCCAGCAAAAATCCCCGGACCGGTGGGGCTTTCTTT.

The chain uses TRBV11-3 and TRBJ2-3; 8 bases agree with TRBD2. From germline, CDR1 is SGHNT and CDR2 YENEEA. J gave up 3 bases and V 11 bases, and 7 bases lay outside the gene matches. The CDR3 runs to 13 residues. Here the CDR3 reads CAVRGGGTDTQYF. CDR3 DNA sequence: TGTGCCGTCCGGGGGGGCGGTACAGATACGCAGTATTTT.

This clonotype was seen many times. The chain uses TRBV12-3 or TRBV12-4 and TRBJ2-5; D gene ambiguous. The CDR3 loop spans 11 amino acids. With 3 bases removed from V and 6 bases from J, the gap between germline ends came to 5 bases. The CDR3 sequence: CASSLVQTQYF. The CDR3 DNA reads as TGTGCCAGCAGTTTGGTCCAGACCCAGTACTTC.

This clonotype was seen a handful of times. CDR3 nucleotide sequence: TGTGCCAGCAGTGACGGACAGGGCTATGGCTACACCTTC. Protein sequence: CASSDGQGYGYTF. The genes are TRBV2 and TRBJ1-2, with 8 bases that match TRBD1. The CDR3 is 13 amino acids. V shed 3 bases and J 4 bases; nucleotides not matched to a gene: 1. Germline V gene data show CDR1 as SNHLY and CDR2 as FYNNEI.